This T cell receptor beta chain was profiled in a study of shared clonotypes between healthy human individuals. Study at large: Each donor had three CD4 naive, three CD4 memory, two CD8 naive and one CD8 memory plate.

The V gene lost 6 bases and the J gene lost 8 bases, with 16 bases spanning the gap. Germline loops: CDR1 WSHSY, CDR2 SAAADI. The CDR3 contains 13 residues. The repertoire was sequenced with immunoSEQ multiplex PCR; TCRdb's copy has only in-frame clones and lacks some. The repertoire holds about 1.4 million clones, roughly 96% seen once, with roughly 1.2% in the top ten. The sequenced sample consisted of naive CD4+ T cells sorted from blood. Subset described: CD45RA+ positively selected. This TCR derives from a man aged 30 to 45 in good health. The chain joins TRBV10-2 to TRBJ1-1; no firm D call. The CDR3 region has the DNA TGCGCCAGCAGCGAGGCGGTACTAGGAGAAGCTTTCTTT. This translates into CASSEAVLGEAFF.